One sample yielded the 32 T cell receptor beta chains listed below, sequenced in a study of blood T cell repertoires in COVID-19. Measured with immunoSEQ multiplex PCR; TCRdb has only the in-frame clones, and not every one. Of 100,000 to 110,000 clones listed, about 83% are singletons. The sample comprised peripheral blood. The receptors were gathered from a human donor in a cohort sampled during active COVID-19.

The chain combines TRBV5-1 with TRBJ2-1; 9 bases align to TRBD2. The CDR3 extends over 15 amino acids. Germline assignment: CDR1 SGHRS and CDR2 YFSETQ. The J segment lost 7 bases and the V segment lost 2 bases, leaving 7 bases of the junction unmatched. The CDR3 DNA reads TGCGCCAGCAGCTTTAGCGGGGGCTATGTAAATGAGCAGTTCTTC. Protein sequence: CASSFSGGYVNEQFF.

This clone was recorded once. The chain has TRBV13 and TRBJ2-7; 7 bases line up with TRBD1. The CDR3 runs 14 residues. CDR1 is PRHDT and CDR2 is FYEKMQ in the germline V gene (reference sequence). V was pared by 2 bases and J by 5 bases, with 6 bases of the junction left unmatched. Here the CDR3 DNA reads TGTGCCAGCAGCTTAAGACAGGGCGTACACGAGCAGTACTTC. Translating it yields CASSLRQGVHEQYF.

J is TRBJ2-1 and V is TRBV9, with D perhaps TRBD1 (5 bases). Trimming took off 0 bases at V and 5 bases at J, with 12 bases between the two ends. The CDR3 totals 15 residues. Germline-derived CDR1 and CDR2 are SGDLS and YYNGEE. The CDR3 DNA reads as TGTGCCAGCAGCGTAGGACAGCGAGCCGACAATGAGCAGTTCTTC. It specifies CASSVGQRADNEQFF.

This chain connects TRBV6-5 to TRBJ2-3; 15 bases line up with TRBD2. The germline V gene encodes CDR1 MNHEY and CDR2 SVGAGI. The V and J ends lost 7 bases and 6 bases, in that order; junction bases with no gene match: 5. There are 15 residues in the CDR3. The CDR3 DNA is TGTGCCAGCACCCGGACTAGCGGGGGGGAGGATACGCAGTATTTT. Protein product: CASTRTSGGEDTQYF.

This chain connects TRBV6-6 to TRBJ2-3, with a possible D match to TRBD2 (6 bases). The CDR3 sequence is 16 residues long. Germline values: CDR1 MNHNY, CDR2 SVGAGI (reference sequence). Trimming removed 6 bases at V and 5 bases at J, with 21 bases between. The CDR3 DNA sequence: TGTGCCAGCAGCCCCCCGGGGGATTTTAGCGGAGATACGCAGTATTTT. Translated, it gives CASSPPGDFSGDTQYF.

This clone was picked up one time. This chain uses TRBV2 with TRBJ2-6; perhaps TRBD2 as D (5 bases). The germline CDR1 and CDR2 sequences are SNHLY and FYNNEI. V shed 5 bases and J shed 4 bases, with 9 bases lying between them. The CDR3 runs to 14 residues. CDR3 loop: CASSRGSGANVLTF. Here the CDR3 DNA reads TGTGCCAGCAGTAGAGGGTCCGGGGCCAACGTCCTGACTTTC.

The chain carries TRBV5-4 and TRBJ2-1, with 12 positions matching TRBD2. The trim removed 3 bases at V and 12 bases at J, leaving 13 bases unmatched. CDR3 size: 16 residues. Looked up from germline, CDR1 is SGHNT and CDR2 is YYREEE (reference sequence). CDR3 DNA sequence: TGTGCCAGCAGCTCGCAACTAGCGGGAGGTCCATCCGGGCAGTTCTTC. Translation gives CASSSQLAGGPSGQFF.

The gene calls are TRBV11-2 and TRBJ1-2, with a tentative D call TRBD1 (6 bases). The CDR3 has 17 residues. The germline V gene encodes CDR1 SGHAT and CDR2 FQNNGV. V shed 5 bases and J shed 0 bases, with 19 bases lying between them. The CDR3 DNA reads as TGTGCCAGCAGCCCAGACCGACTGGGACAATCTAACTATGGCTACACCTTC. This sequence encodes CASSPDRLGQSNYGYTF.

CDR3 sequence: CASSYSRDRGSAFF. The CDR3 DNA follows: TGTGCCAGCAGTTACTCGAGGGACAGGGGAAGCGCTTTCTTT. The rearrangement links TRBV6-5 to TRBJ1-1, with 10 bases identical to TRBD1. Germline V gene sequence: CDR1 MNHEY, CDR2 SVGAGI. After removal of 0 bases from V and 11 bases from J, the junction contained 6 bases not matched to a gene. This CDR3 comprises 14 residues.

Concerning this clone: The junction shows a germline mismatch at one end, possibly a read error. The chain uses TRBV7-6 and TRBJ1-6; 7 bases are shared with TRBD1. The CDR3 spans 14 residues. CDR1 is SGHVS, CDR2 FNYEAQ, per germline. The CDR3 region is CASSSTGDKSPLHF. The DNA for the CDR3 is TGTGCCAGCAGCTCAACAGGGGATAAGTCACCCCTCCACTTT. The variable domain in full, with the rest retrieved from reference TRBV7-6 and TRBJ1-6, is GAGVSQSPRYKVTKRGQDVALRCDPISGHVSLYWYRQALGQGPEFLTYFNYEAQQDKSGLPNDRFSAERPEGSISTLTIQRTEQRDSAMYRCASSSTGDKSPLHFGNGTRLTVT.

The chain is built from TRBV6-5 and TRBJ1-1, with TRBD1 matching over 8 bases. Germline V gene lookup returns CDR1 MNHEY and CDR2 SVGAGI. Unmatched junction bases numbered 3, after V lost 5 bases and J lost 1 base. CDR3 length: 14 amino acids. Written as DNA, the CDR3 is TGTGCCAGCAGTCGGACAGGGAAGAACACTGAAGCTTTCTTT. It encodes CASSRTGKNTEAFF.

The V and J genes are TRBV6-5 and TRBJ1-5; D is possibly TRBD1 (6 bases). This CDR3 is built from 12 residues. The ends were cut back, 9 bases at V and 3 bases at J, with 9 bases in the middle. Looked up from germline, CDR1 is MNHEY and CDR2 is SVGAGI. The CDR3 reads CASDRYNQPQHF. Here the CDR3 DNA reads TGTGCCAGTGACAGGTACAATCAGCCCCAGCATTTT.

With respect to this clone: Other DNA sequences in the sample encode the same CDR3. This rearrangement joins TRBV30 to TRBJ2-7; TRBD2 matches 10 bases. Trimming removed 3 bases from V and 3 bases from J; junction bases left unmatched: 5. The CDR3 extends over 14 amino acids. Per germline, CDR1 GTSNPN and CDR2 SVGIG (reference sequence). The CDR3 loop is CAWSRTSGYYEQYF. The CDR3 coding sequence is TGTGCCTGGAGCCGGACTAGCGGATACTACGAGCAGTACTTC.

CDR3 amino acids: CASSLGRDWNNEQFF. The CDR3 DNA reads TGTGCCAGCAGCTTAGGGCGGGATTGGAACAATGAGCAGTTCTTC. The V gene is TRBV7-2, the J gene TRBJ2-1, with D possibly being TRBD2 (6 bases). Trimming removed 1 base from V and 5 bases from J, with 12 bases in between. Germline values: CDR1 SGHTA, CDR2 FQGNSA. CDR3 length: 15 amino acids.

The chain uses TRBV7-8 and TRBJ2-2; D might be TRBD2 (6 bases). Trimming took 0 bases from V and 6 from J, leaving 17 bases between them. Germline V CDR1 and CDR2: SGHVS, FQNEAQ. The CDR3 spans 17 residues. As DNA, the CDR3 is TGTGCCAGCAGCTTAGCCTGGGGCGCGGGGTCATCCGGGGAGCTGTTTTTT. This translates into CASSLAWGAGSSGELFF. Full variable domain (rest looked up from reference TRBV7-8 and TRBJ2-2): GAGVSQSPRYKVAKRGQDVALRCDPISGHVSLFWYQQALGQGPEFLTYFQNEAQLDKSGLPSDRFFAERPEGSVSTLKIQRTQQEDSAVYLCASSLAWGAGSSGELFFGEGSRLTVL.

Only one count was recorded for this clone. The chain recombines TRBV25-1 with TRBJ2-7; TRBD1 aligns across 7 bases. The CDR3 covers 16 residues. V was pared by 3 bases and J by 0 bases, with 8 bases of the junction left unmatched. Per germline, CDR1 MGHDK and CDR2 SYGVNS. CDR3 protein: CASSDSPTGSSYEQYF. The DNA of the CDR3 is TGTGCCAGCAGTGACTCTCCGACAGGGAGCTCCTACGAGCAGTACTTC.

The V gene is TRBV27, the J gene TRBJ2-3, with D possibly matching TRBD2 (5 bases). Germline CDR1 and CDR2: MNHEY and SMNVEV (reference sequence). V dropped 6 bases and J dropped 5 bases, with 15 bases sitting between them. This CDR3 contains 14 residues. The CDR3 DNA reads TGTGCCAGCAGGAGGGCCTCTCTTCGAGATACGCAGTATTTT. This encodes CASRRASLRDTQYF.

Details on this clone: Relative to the germline gene, one junction end is altered; a read error may explain this. The chain employs TRBV6-5 and TRBJ2-3, with TRBD2 as a possible D gene (6 bases). Germline V gene data show CDR1 as MNHEY and CDR2 as SVGAGI. This CDR3 has 14 amino acids. CDR3 bases: TGTGCCAGCAGTTGGACTATAAGCATAGATACGCAGTATTTT. It is translated as CASSWTISIDTQYF.

V is TRBV23-1 and J is TRBJ1-5, with D perhaps TRBD1 (5 bases). TRBV23-1 is noted as an ORF with a role that remains uncertain. The length of the CDR3 is 16 residues. The V end lost 0 bases, the J end lost 6 bases, and 15 bases lay between the germline ends. This CDR3 is CASSQSCRVRVQPQHF. The CDR3 DNA reads as TGCGCCAGCAGTCAATCCTGCAGGGTGAGAGTTCAGCCCCAGCATTTT.

This chain connects TRBV11-2 to TRBJ1-4, with D maybe TRBD1 (6 bases). This CDR3 is built from 15 residues. Trimming stripped 4 bases from V and 4 bases from J, with 13 bases between. Germline CDR1 and CDR2: SGHAT and FQNNGV. The CDR3, as DNA: TGTGCCAGCAGCTCCTCCGGGACAAGTAATGAAAAACTGTTTTTT. Translation gives CASSSSGTSNEKLFF.

CDR3 sequence reads: CASRSSGNTIYF. CDR3 DNA sequence: TGTGCCAGCAGGAGCTCTGGAAACACCATATATTTT. J is TRBJ1-3 and V is TRBV25-1; D unclear. The CDR3 has 12 residues. Germline V lookup: CDR1 MGHDK, CDR2 SYGVNS. V shed 6 bases and J shed 0 bases, with 3 bases lying between them.

This clone was seen once. The chain links TRBV27 to TRBJ2-7; 7 bases agree with TRBD1. The junction had 8 bases not matched to a gene; V was cut back by 6 bases and J by 0 bases. Germline V gene sequence: CDR1 MNHEY, CDR2 SMNVEV (reference sequence). This CDR3 has 15 residues. The CDR3 spells CASRLNRDSSYEQYF. CDR3 sequence (DNA): TGTGCCAGCAGACTGAATAGGGACAGCTCCTACGAGCAGTACTTC.

This clone was recorded a few times. CDR3 DNA sequence: TGTGCCAGCAGTGTACTAAACGGGGGCACAGATACGCAGTATTTT. Protein product: CASSVLNGGTDTQYF. The J gene is TRBJ2-3, the V gene TRBV6-6; weak D call: TRBD2 (5 bases). V was clipped by 5 bases and J by 1 base, with 13 bases between them. The germline V gene has CDR1 MNHNY and CDR2 SVGAGI (reference sequence). This CDR3 contains 15 residues.

The V call is TRBV9, the J call TRBJ1-4; D is unresolved. V shed 4 bases and J shed 11 bases, with 21 bases lying between them. The CDR3 has 15 amino acids. Germline lookup yields CDR1 SGDLS and CDR2 YYNGEE. The CDR3, as DNA: TGTGCCAGCAGCTATGGAGGTGAGCCCGGAGGCAAACTGTTTTTT. It translates to CASSYGGEPGGKLFF.

The chain has TRBV4-3 and TRBJ1-4, with 8 bases fitting TRBD1. V dropped 4 bases and J dropped 7; count of bases not matched to a gene: 17. CDR1 is LGHNA, CDR2 YSLEER, per germline. The CDR3 totals 18 residues. The CDR3 sequence: CASSLNKQGQGSFEKLFF. The CDR3, as DNA: TGCGCCAGCAGCCTAAACAAACAAGGACAGGGAAGCTTTGAAAAACTGTTTTTT.

The genes are TRBV6-5 and TRBJ2-5; D is uncertain. V shed 8 bases and J shed 3 bases, with 19 bases lying between them. The CDR3 sequence is 15 residues long. The germline CDR1 and CDR2 sequences are MNHEY and SVGAGI. DNA of the CDR3: TGTGCCAGCCACAAAACCGGAAGAGGAGAAGAGACCCAGTACTTC. Translation gives CASHKTGRGEETQYF.

V gene TRBV30 combines with J gene TRBJ2-1; a weak D match, TRBD2 (6 bases). With 1 base removed from V and 9 bases from J, the gap between germline ends came to 7 bases. Germline CDR1 GTSNPN, CDR2 SVGIG (reference sequence). The CDR3 totals 11 residues. The CDR3 DNA is TGTGCCTGGAGTGGGAGGGCTGAGCAGTTCTTC. Amino acid sequence: CAWSGRAEQFF.

The genes are TRBV25-1 and TRBJ1-2; perhaps TRBD1 as D (6 bases). V dropped 7 bases and J dropped 3 bases, with 6 bases sitting between them. The CDR3 extends over 11 amino acids. CDR1 MGHDK and CDR2 SYGVNS come from the germline V gene. The CDR3 region has the DNA TGTGCCAGCAACAGGGACTATGGCTACACCTTC. Translation gives CASNRDYGYTF.

The V and J genes are TRBV7-8 and TRBJ2-7; TRBD1 agrees at 8 bases. J gave up 3 bases and V 7 bases, and 5 bases lay outside the gene matches. The CDR3 is 13 residues long. Germline CDR1 and CDR2: SGHVS and FQNEAQ. The CDR3 DNA follows: TGTGCCAGCAAGGGACAGGAACTCTACGAGCAGTACTTC. It codes for CASKGQELYEQYF.

The chain is built from TRBV27 and TRBJ2-7; D might be TRBD1 (6 bases). V was clipped by 5 bases and J by 3 bases, with 14 bases between them. Germline V lookup: CDR1 MNHEY, CDR2 SMNVEV (reference sequence). There are 14 residues in the CDR3. In DNA, the CDR3 is TGTGCCAGCAGTCGTAACAGGGATTTCTACGAGCAGTACTTC. Translating gives CASSRNRDFYEQYF.

The rearrangement joins TRBV18 to TRBJ1-1; D remains ambiguous. The CDR3 extends over 13 amino acids. Germline CDR1 reads KGHSH; CDR2 reads LQKENI. Trimming took off 3 bases at V and 1 base at J, with 6 bases between the two ends. The CDR3 reads CASSPWQNTEAFF. The CDR3, as DNA: TGTGCCAGCTCACCGTGGCAGAACACTGAAGCTTTCTTT.

The J gene is TRBJ2-1, the V gene TRBV4-3; no reliable D call. Trimming took off 1 base at V and 8 bases at J, with 9 bases between the two ends. The CDR3 is 13 amino acids. The V gene's germline CDR1 is LGHNA and CDR2 YSLEER. CDR3 nucleotide sequence: TGCGCCAGCAGCCAAGGCCCCGGGTATGAGCAGTTCTTC. As protein: CASSQGPGYEQFF.